A single sample gave rise to the 23 T cell receptor beta chains below, sequenced in a study of naive and memory T cell subsets. Study-wide findings and caveats: Possibly reflecting memory cells re-expressing CD45RA, a few larger clonotypes occurred in naive repertoires, especially CD8.

An equimolar mix of two oligonucleotides served as the beta constant-region primer for TRBC1 and TRBC2. Nested alpha and beta constant-region primers with the SP2 primer drove four PCR rounds on ligated cDNA. MiXCR, applied by TCRdb to the UMI-ligation and nested PCR reads, yields one record per CDR3 protein. The data show roughly 99,000 distinct CDR3 sequences, around 11% seen once. These receptors are not linked to any known antigen. The sequencing sample was made of naive CD4+ T cells from blood. The receptors stem from a human donor in good health.

The chain couples TRBV15 to TRBJ2-2, with 12 bases matching TRBD2. Germline values: CDR1 LNHNV, CDR2 YYDKDF (reference sequence). V lost 9 bases and J lost 5; bases outside the gene matches: 16. The CDR3 spans 18 residues. CDR3 DNA: TGTGCCACGGGGGGGGGGTCCGCTAGCGGGAGGGATACCGGGGAGCTGTTTTTT. Its translation: CATGGGSASGRDTGELFF.

This clonotype was detected many times. The V call is TRBV10-3, the J call TRBJ1-2; 7 bases fit TRBD1. CDR3 length: 15 amino acids. Unmatched junction bases numbered 9, after V lost 6 bases and J lost 2 bases. Germline CDR1 ENHRY, CDR2 SYGVKD. The CDR3 nucleotides read TGTGCCATCAGCCTCCGGGACAGAGAGAACTATGGCTACACCTTC. Translated: CAISLRDRENYGYTF.

The J gene is TRBJ1-5, the V gene TRBV6-6; D gene uncertain. Trimming removed 9 bases at V and 0 bases at J, with 12 bases between. CDR1 MNHNY and CDR2 SVGAGI come from the germline V gene (reference sequence). CDR3 length equals 14 residues. The CDR3 DNA reads TGTGCCAGTTCCCTATGGAGTAGCAATCAGCCCCAGCATTTT. Translation gives CASSLWSSNQPQHF.

There are a few counts of this clonotype. The chain employs TRBV11-2 and TRBJ2-1; 7 bases fit TRBD2. Germline V gene lookup returns CDR1 SGHAT and CDR2 FQNNGV. The V gene end was trimmed by 5 bases and the J gene end by 8 bases; junction bases not matched to a gene: 9. This CDR3 region has 14 residues. The CDR3 loop reads CASSRSGKYYEQFF. The CDR3 DNA is TGTGCCAGCAGCCGCAGCGGGAAGTATTATGAGCAGTTCTTC.

This clonotype came up a few times. This chain joins TRBV20-1 and TRBJ2-1; D is possibly TRBD1 (5 bases). Germline V gene sequence: CDR1 DFQATT, CDR2 SNEGSKA (reference sequence). This CDR3 is 16 amino acids long. V dropped 0 bases and J dropped 5 bases, with 17 bases sitting between them. CDR3 DNA sequence: TGCAGTGCTAGAGATCAAGGGGCCGTACGAGACAATGAGCAGTTCTTC. Amino acid sequence: CSARDQGAVRDNEQFF.

The chain joins TRBV5-1 to TRBJ1-1; D gene uncertain. Germline values: CDR1 SGHRS, CDR2 YFSETQ. This CDR3 comprises 12 residues. Deletions cut 7 bases from V and 1 base from J, with 8 bases between. The CDR3 bases are TGCGCCAGCGGGTCGGCGAACACTGAAGCTTTCTTT. The encoded protein is CASGSANTEAFF.

This clonotype appeared a few times. The rearrangement uses TRBV4-3 and TRBJ2-3; 7 positions agree with TRBD2. Losses at the gene ends were 1 base for V and 0 bases for J; bases not matched to a gene: 7. The germline V gene has CDR1 LGHNA and CDR2 YSLEER. The CDR3 is 17 amino acids. Here the CDR3 DNA reads TGCGCCAGCAGCCAAGGGGCGGGAGTGGGTAGCACAGATACGCAGTATTTT. The encoded protein is CASSQGAGVGSTDTQYF.

This clonotype appeared a few times. The chain carries TRBV7-9 and TRBJ1-6; 8 nucleotides agree with TRBD1. V shed 0 bases and J 5 bases; nucleotides not matched to a gene: 3. The CDR3 loop spans 16 amino acids. Germline assignment: CDR1 SEHNR and CDR2 FQNEAQ (reference sequence). CDR3 amino acids: CASSLAGTGDNSPLHF. CDR3 DNA: TGTGCCAGCAGCTTAGCCGGGACAGGAGATAATTCACCCCTCCACTTT.

The V and J genes are TRBV10-3 and TRBJ2-7; no reliable D call. V was cut by 3 bases and J by 3 bases, with 3 bases left in between. CDR3 length equals 11 residues. Per the germline V gene, CDR1 is ENHRY and CDR2 is SYGVKD. CDR3 amino acids: CAISDGYEQYF. In DNA form, the CDR3 reads TGTGCCATCAGTGATGGCTACGAGCAGTACTTC.

This clonotype was picked up many times. In DNA, the CDR3 is TGTGCCATCAGCTCAGGGGAGGCCCAGCATTTT. Its protein product is CAISSGEAQHF. This chain uses TRBV10-3 with TRBJ1-5; TRBD1 is a possible D gene (6 bases). The V end lost 6 bases, the J end lost 11 bases, and 11 bases lay between the germline ends. Germline CDR1 reads ENHRY; CDR2 reads SYGVKD. This CDR3 has 11 amino acids.

This clonotype was seen a few times. The chain joins TRBV5-1 to TRBJ2-3; D possibly uses TRBD1 or TRBD2 (6 bases each). V dropped 0 bases and J dropped 2 bases, with 13 bases sitting between them. From germline, CDR1 is SGHRS and CDR2 YFSETQ. This CDR3 has 16 residues. The chain's CDR3 is CASSLGRGTNTDTQYF. DNA of the CDR3: TGCGCCAGCAGCTTGGGGAGGGGGACCAACACAGATACGCAGTATTTT.

As DNA, the CDR3 is TGTGCCTGGAGCCGGGGGGCTGCGTACGAGCAGTACTTC. This encodes CAWSRGAAYEQYF. The V and J genes are TRBV30 and TRBJ2-7; TRBD2 is a possible D gene (7 bases). Trimming cost V 3 bases and J 4 bases, with 13 bases left between them. The V gene's germline CDR1 is GTSNPN and CDR2 SVGIG (reference sequence). This CDR3 has 13 amino acids.

The V call is TRBV2, the J call TRBJ2-7; 9 bases fit TRBD2. Per the germline V gene, CDR1 is SNHLY and CDR2 is FYNNEI. CDR3 length: 17 residues. The V segment lost 4 bases and the J segment 0 bases; nucleotides outside the gene matches: 10. The CDR3 nucleotides are TGTGCCAGCAGTGCCCCGACTAGCGGAAGAAGCTCCTACGAGCAGTACTTC. Translated: CASSAPTSGRSSYEQYF.

This clonotype was detected many times. The chain is built from TRBV7-7 and TRBJ2-1; D is possibly TRBD2 (6 bases). Germline lookup yields CDR1 SSHAT and CDR2 FNYEAQ (reference sequence). V was pared by 1 base and J by 7 bases, with 8 bases between. This CDR3 is 13 amino acids long. The CDR3 DNA is TGTGCCAGCAGCTTAGTGGCGGGGAATGAGCAGTTCTTC. Translating gives CASSLVAGNEQFF. Full variable domain (remainder filled in from reference TRBV7-7 and TRBJ2-1): GAGVSQSPRYKVTKRGQDVTLRCDPISSHATLYWYQQALGQGPEFLTYFNYEAQPDKSGLPSDRFSAERPEGSISTLTIQRTEQRDSAMYRCASSLVAGNEQFFGPGTRLTVL.

CDR3 loop: CASSYRAGLSSYEQYF. CDR3 DNA sequence: TGTGCCAGCAGTTACAGGGCAGGACTAAGCTCCTACGAGCAGTACTTC. The chain uses TRBV6-5 and TRBJ2-7, with D maybe TRBD2 (6 bases). Looked up from germline, CDR1 is MNHEY and CDR2 is SVGAGI. The CDR3 covers 16 residues. Trimming left V 2 bases short and J 0 bases short, with 14 bases between.

The chain links TRBV19 to TRBJ2-7, with D perhaps TRBD1 or TRBD2 (5 bases each). V shed 3 bases and J shed 4 bases, with 16 bases lying between them. The CDR3 spans 15 residues. The germline CDR1 and CDR2 sequences are LNHDA and SQIVND (reference sequence). CDR3 sequence: CASSMGRTPTYEQYF. The CDR3 DNA sequence: TGTGCCAGTAGTATGGGACGGACACCTACTTACGAGCAGTACTTC.

This clonotype was seen a few times. The rearrangement uses TRBV15 and TRBJ2-1, with 13 bases aligning to TRBD2. Germline V lookup: CDR1 LNHNV, CDR2 YYDKDF (reference sequence). The CDR3 contains 17 residues. V lost 0 bases and J lost 5; bases outside the gene matches: 4. Here the CDR3 reads CATSRERLAGGDNEQFF. The CDR3 bases are TGTGCCACCAGCAGAGAGCGACTAGCGGGGGGCGACAATGAGCAGTTCTTC.

There are many counts of this clonotype. The J gene is TRBJ2-2, the V gene TRBV4-3, with TRBD1 as a possible D gene (5 bases). From germline, CDR1 is LGHNA and CDR2 YSLEER. CDR3 length: 15 amino acids. V shed 1 base and J shed 6 bases, with 12 bases lying between them. This chain's CDR3 is CASSQGSGSSGELFF. CDR3 nucleotides: TGCGCCAGCAGCCAAGGCTCAGGGTCTTCCGGGGAGCTGTTTTTT.

This clonotype has just a few counts. The J gene is TRBJ2-5, the V gene TRBV12-3 or TRBV12-4; 7 bases align to TRBD1. V lost 1 base and J lost 2; bases outside the gene matches: 4. The CDR3 spans 15 residues. Here the CDR3 DNA reads TGTGCCAGCAGTTTAGGACAGGGTCGGCAAGAGACCCAGTACTTC. This encodes CASSLGQGRQETQYF.

The gene calls are TRBV20-1 and TRBJ1-1, with TRBD1 as a possible D gene (6 bases). Germline values: CDR1 DFQATT, CDR2 SNEGSKA (reference sequence). The V end lost 6 bases, the J end lost 2 bases, and 16 bases lay between the germline ends. The CDR3 has 14 amino acids. CDR3 region: CSAPPGTKNTEAFF. The DNA for the CDR3 is TGCAGTGCCCCCCCCGGGACAAAAAACACTGAAGCTTTCTTT.

In its sample, this clonotype was seen many times. This chain joins TRBV20-1 and TRBJ2-4; 9 nucleotides align to TRBD2. V gave up 4 bases and J gave up 0 bases; unmatched junction bases: 13. The germline V gene has CDR1 DFQATT and CDR2 SNEGSKA (reference sequence). The CDR3 is 18 amino acids. This CDR3 reads CSAIPPSGVGGAKNIQYF. DNA of the CDR3: TGCAGTGCTATCCCCCCTAGCGGGGTGGGGGGAGCCAAAAACATTCAGTACTTC.

This clonotype was recorded many times. The chain couples TRBV28 to TRBJ2-7; D may correspond to TRBD1 or TRBD2 (6 bases each). Between the trimmed V and J ends, which lost 6 bases and 0 bases, there was a span of 18 bases. The germline gives CDR1 MDHEN, CDR2 SYDVKM. The CDR3 is 16 amino acids. The CDR3 nucleotides are TGTGCCAGCAGGCGTCGGAGGGACATCTCCTCCTACGAGCAGTACTTC. Amino acid sequence: CASRRRRDISSYEQYF.

The chain employs TRBV20-1 and TRBJ1-2; tentatively, D is TRBD1 (5 bases). The V gene's germline CDR1 is DFQATT and CDR2 SNEGSKA (reference sequence). The CDR3 has 13 residues. In nucleotides, the CDR3 is TGCAGCTGGGGGATAAGGGCAAACTATGGCTACACCTTC. This codes for CSWGIRANYGYTF.